This is a list of T cell receptor beta chains from one sample in a study of metastatic and nonmetastatic thyroid tumors. TCRdb re-called clones from the PCR reads using MiXCR. The data contain roughly 65,000 clones, approximately 14% of them singletons. Sequenced sample: blood. The receptors were sampled from a male donor with papillary thyroid cancer or a benign thyroid nodule (not recorded which). Some clones in this sample may be carry-over from other donors' samples. Each CDR3 is given with its conserved first and last residue. D genes are given only for firm matches. Size values are once, few and many counts, or a class for expanded clones, and some rows have none.

cdr3_aa | cdr3_nt | v_call | clone_size | d_call | j_call
CASSLGENTIYF | TGTGCCAGCAGCCTGGGGGAAAACACCATATATTTT | TRBV7-9 | few | NA | TRBJ1-3
CASSLSRGKETRYF | TGCGCCAGCAGCTTGTCCCGGGGGAAAGAGACCCGGTACTTC | TRBV5-1 | NA | NA | TRBJ2-5
CAIGGVTDTQYF | TGTGCCATCGGCGGGGTCACAGATACGCAGTATTTT | TRBV10-3 | many | NA | TRBJ2-3
CASGWEETQYF | TGCGCCAGCGGTTGGGAAGAGACCCAGTACTTC | TRBV10-2 | many | NA | TRBJ2-5
CSANGLNTEAFF | TGCAGTGCTAACGGATTGAACACTGAAGCTTTCTTT | TRBV20-1 | many | NA | TRBJ1-1
CASSESWTAGVNTEAFF | TGTGCCAGCAGTGAATCTTGGACAGCAGGCGTGAACACTGAAGCTTTCTTT | TRBV6-1 | many | NA | TRBJ1-1
CASSPDGRSTDTQYF | TGTGCCAGCAGCCCAGATGGTAGGAGCACAGATACGCAGTATTTT | TRBV11-3 | many | NA | TRBJ2-3
CASSSIQVTNEQFF | TGTGCCAGCAGCTCGATACAGGTAACCAATGAGCAGTTCTTC | TRBV7-3 | NA | NA | TRBJ2-1
CAWTWAGTDTQYF | TGTGCCTGGACTTGGGCAGGCACAGATACGCAGTATTTT | TRBV30 | many | NA | TRBJ2-3
CASSYLHPEGYTF | TGTGCCAGCAGTTATTTACACCCGGAGGGCTACACCTTC | TRBV6-2/TRBV6-3 | many | NA | TRBJ1-2
CATRRGGGSSSYEQYF | TGTGCCACGCGAAGGGGGGGCGGTTCAAGCTCCTACGAGCAGTACTTC | TRBV28 | few | NA | TRBJ2-7
CASSEASGAGLLAGGTKKETQYF | TGTGCCAGCAGTGAAGCATCCGGGGCGGGTTTACTAGCGGGAGGGACAAAAAAAGAGACCCAGTACTTC | TRBV2 | many | TRBD2 | TRBJ2-5
CSAGQGYSNYGYTF | TGCAGTGCTGGGCAGGGATACTCTAACTATGGCTACACCTTC | TRBV20-1 | many | NA | TRBJ1-2
CASRGVLGKNIQYF | TGTGCCAGCAGGGGGGTTTTGGGGAAAAACATTCAGTACTTC | TRBV2 | many | NA | TRBJ2-4
CSARASGFSSGSVYEQYF | TGCAGTGCTAGGGCCTCTGGATTTTCTAGCGGGAGCGTGTACGAGCAGTACTTC | TRBV20-1 | NA | TRBD2 | TRBJ2-7
CESSLPREEAISYEQYF | TGCGAAAGCAGCTTGCCCAGGGAGGAGGCTATCTCCTACGAGCAGTACTTC | TRBV5-1 | NA | NA | TRBJ2-7
CASSYILGRGSSTDTQYF | TGTGCCAGCAGTTATATCCTAGGAAGGGGATCTAGCACAGATACGCAGTATTTT | TRBV6-5 | many | NA | TRBJ2-3
CASSESLETGELFF | TGTGCCAGCAGTGAATCTCTAGAGACCGGGGAGCTGTTTTTT | TRBV25-1 | many | NA | TRBJ2-2
CASSGRNTGELFF | TGCGCCAGCAGTGGGCGGAACACCGGGGAGCTGTTTTTT | TRBV10-1 | many | NA | TRBJ2-2
CASRKGAHGYTF | TGTGCCAGCAGAAAAGGGGCCCATGGCTACACCTTC | TRBV27 | medium-sized | NA | TRBJ1-2
CASIPLVGYGEQFF | TGCGCCAGCATCCCCTTAGTAGGGTACGGTGAGCAGTTCTTC | TRBV5-1 | NA | NA | TRBJ2-1
CASSETELDTQYF | TGTGCCAGCAGTGAAACAGAATTGGATACCCAGTACTTC | TRBV6-1 | NA | NA | TRBJ2-5
CASSLGAGVYEQYF | TGTGCCAGCAGTTTAGGGGCAGGGGTCTACGAGCAGTACTTC | TRBV12-3/TRBV12-4 | few | NA | TRBJ2-7
CATTETGLSYEQYF | TGTGCCACTACAGAGACAGGGCTCTCCTACGAGCAGTACTTC | TRBV19 | many | TRBD1 | TRBJ2-7
CAIALGRGVQETQYF | TGTGCCATCGCCTTAGGTCGGGGGGTACAAGAGACCCAGTACTTC | TRBV6-1 | many | TRBD2 | TRBJ2-5
CASSLVRAVGGIFDQETQYF | TGTGCCAGCAGCTTAGTTCGCGCAGTAGGCGGGATTTTCGACCAAGAGACCCAGTACTTC | TRBV11-1 | many | NA | TRBJ2-5
CASSQEFGTGGSPLHF | TGCGCCAGCAGCCAAGAATTTGGGACAGGGGGTTCACCCCTCCACTTT | TRBV4-3 | many | TRBD1 | TRBJ1-6
CASSWRREGYEQYF | TGTGCCAGCAGTTGGCGGCGGGAGGGTTACGAGCAGTACTTC | TRBV27 | many | TRBD2 | TRBJ2-7
CASSLYRIGYFSYEQYF | TGTGCCAGCAGTTTATATAGGATAGGCTACTTCTCCTACGAGCAGTACTTC | TRBV12-3/TRBV12-4 | few | NA | TRBJ2-7
CASSAGGRGGFF | TGTGCCAGCAGTGCTGGCGGGAGGGGTGGGTTCTTC | TRBV27 | few | TRBD2 | TRBJ2-1
CASSEGGTSGRNEQFF | TGTGCCAGCAGCGAAGGAGGGACTAGCGGGAGGAATGAGCAGTTCTTC | TRBV4-2 | many | TRBD2 | TRBJ2-1
CASSYSNTGEPFF | TGTGCCAGCAGTTACTCGAACACCGGGGAGCCTTTTTTT | TRBV6-5 | NA | NA | TRBJ2-2
CASSPWEGSFQPQHF | TGTGCCAGCAGTCCTTGGGAGGGGAGCTTTCAGCCCCAGCATTTT | TRBV12-3/TRBV12-4 | many | NA | TRBJ1-5
CASSLPDRGLEQYF | TGTGCCAGCAGTTTACCGGACCGGGGGCTCGAGCAGTACTTC | TRBV12-3/TRBV12-4 | many | NA | TRBJ2-7
CSARVQGIGAEAFF | TGCAGTGCTAGGGTACAGGGGATTGGGGCTGAAGCTTTCTTT | TRBV20-1 | many | TRBD1 | TRBJ1-1
CASSYSWLRVSGAFF | TGTGCCAGCAGTTACTCATGGCTCCGGGTGAGTGGAGCTTTCTTT | TRBV6-2/TRBV6-3 | many | NA | TRBJ1-1
CAISFQQGGQKLFF | TGTGCCATCAGTTTTCAACAGGGGGGCCAAAAACTGTTTTTT | TRBV12-3/TRBV12-4 | few | TRBD1 | TRBJ1-4
CASTEISYEQYF | TGTGCCAGCACTGAAATCTCCTACGAGCAGTACTTC | TRBV2 | few | NA | TRBJ2-7
CASSYGGNYGYTF | TGTGCCAGCAGTTACGGCGGCAACTATGGCTACACCTTC | TRBV6-2/TRBV6-3 | few | NA | TRBJ1-2
CASSLKGYEQYF | TGTGCCAGCAGTTTAAAAGGGTACGAGCAGTACTTC | TRBV28 | many | NA | TRBJ2-7
CASSLTGTGEEQYF | TGTGCCAGCAGTCTTACCGGGACAGGGGAGGAGCAGTACTTC | TRBV6-1 | many | TRBD1 | TRBJ2-7
CASSQDGLPVSEGNTQYF | TGTGCCAGCAGCCAAGACGGTCTCCCGGTCAGCGAAGGGAATACCCAGTACTTC | TRBV3-1 | NA | NA | TRBJ2-4
CASSPSKGPQETQYF | TGTGCCAGCTCACCATCGAAGGGGCCCCAAGAGACCCAGTACTTC | TRBV18 | NA | NA | TRBJ2-5